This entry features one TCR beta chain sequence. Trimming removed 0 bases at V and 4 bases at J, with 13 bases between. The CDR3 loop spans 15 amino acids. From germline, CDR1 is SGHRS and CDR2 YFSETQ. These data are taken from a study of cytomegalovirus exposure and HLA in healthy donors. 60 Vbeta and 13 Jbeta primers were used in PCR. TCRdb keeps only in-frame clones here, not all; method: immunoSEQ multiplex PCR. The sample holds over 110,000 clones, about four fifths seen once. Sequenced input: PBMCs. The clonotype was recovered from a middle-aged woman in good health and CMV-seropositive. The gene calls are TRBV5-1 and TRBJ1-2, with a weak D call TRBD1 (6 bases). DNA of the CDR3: TGCGCCAGCAGCTTGGAGGGGGGGGGCCGCTATGGCTACACCTTC. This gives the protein CASSLEGGGRYGYTF.